The 2 T cell receptor beta chains listed next were all sequenced from one sample in a study of T cell repertoires in cytomegalovirus infection. From the reads, TCRdb called clonotypes with MiXCR, one entry per CDR3 protein. This sample has some 940,000 distinct CDR3 sequences, with 31% found just once. Their antigen targets remain unknown. Sequences were derived from cultured CD8+ T cells from PBMCs, sampled from culture after CMV antigen stimulation. The receptor source for this set is a human donor in good health (CMV status not recorded). Some clones in this sample may be carry-over from other donors' samples.

With respect to this clonotype: Only one base separates this from a far larger clonotype, so it likely reflects a read error. The chain combines TRBV7-6 with TRBJ2-1; D uncertain. This CDR3 is 15 amino acids long. CDR1 SGHVS and CDR2 FNYEAQ come from the germline V gene. CDR3 region: CTSSLGTSSYNEQFF. The CDR3 DNA sequence: TGTACCAGCAGCTTAGGAACGAGCTCCTACAATGAGCAGTTCTTC.

This clonotype was found many times. This sequence joins TRBV6-1 and TRBJ2-3; D is unresolved. This CDR3 region has 14 residues. V gave up 5 bases and J gave up 1 base, with 10 bases separating them. Germline CDR1 MNHNS, CDR2 SASEGT. The CDR3 nucleotides read TGTGCCAGCAGTTGGATGATGGGCACAGATACGCAGTATTTT. It is translated as CASSWMMGTDTQYF.